This TCR beta chain is drawn from a study of Ad26.COV2.S vaccination and SARS-CoV-2 variants. At the level of the study: The donor participated in the COV1001 trial, in its Ad26.COV2.S arm. Intramuscular Ad26.COV2.S at 5x10^10 or 1x10^11 viral particles. Regarding the study as a whole: Total T cell responses were possibly underestimated by TCR breadth and depth analyses. Breadth measured for non-spike TCRs was similar across vaccine and placebo recipients.

V gave up 2 bases and J gave up 3 bases; unmatched junction bases: 9. Germline loops: CDR1 SEHNR, CDR2 FQNEAQ (reference sequence). This CDR3 region has 16 residues. Data came from immunoSEQ multiplex PCR; TCRdb stores just in-frame clones and leaves some out. This table has about 370,000 clones, approximately 91% appearing once. The treatment here: around 19 received Ad26.COV2.S at low or high dose, single or two shots; a few received placebo; per-sample allocation not given. Samples analyzed were those drawn on day 63 after the first vaccine or placebo injection. On this clone: Its antigen is as yet unknown.

The source was peripheral blood, collected in a trial of Ad26.COV2.S vaccine versus placebo. This clonotype was obtained from a person between 18 and 65 years old who received the Ad26.COV2.S COVID-19 vaccine or a placebo. This chain connects TRBV7-9 to TRBJ2-5; 7 bases match TRBD1. In DNA, the CDR3 is TGTGCCAGCAGCTTAAACCCCCGGACAGGCAAAGAGACCCAGTACTTC. Amino acid sequence: CASSLNPRTGKETQYF.